One and the same sample provided the 18 T cell receptor beta chains below, sequenced in a study of shared clonotypes between healthy human individuals. Method: immunoSEQ multiplex PCR; TCRdb's copy keeps in-frame clones and lacks some. Of about 480,000 clones listed, nearly 80% are singletons. The sample taken for sequencing was PBMCs. The receptors originated from a woman in her forties in good health. Some clones in this sample may be carry-over from other donors' samples.

V and J are TRBV9 and TRBJ2-2, with D possibly being TRBD1 (6 bases). Germline CDR1 reads SGDLS; CDR2 reads YYNGEE. This CDR3 contains 16 residues. V dropped 4 bases and J dropped 0 bases, with 13 bases sitting between them. Written as DNA, the CDR3 is TGTGCCAGCAGCTCCGCCGGGACATCGAACACCGGGGAGCTGTTTTTT. Protein: CASSSAGTSNTGELFF.

This rearrangement joins TRBV19 to TRBJ1-5; no clear D. V lost 5 bases to trimming and J lost 3 bases, with 14 bases between them. CDR1 is LNHDA and CDR2 is SQIVND in the germline V gene (reference sequence). This CDR3 contains 15 residues. Here the CDR3 DNA reads TGTGCCAGTAGTTCGCCCGGGGTAGACAATCAGCCCCAGCATTTT. As protein: CASSSPGVDNQPQHF.

In this sample, this clone turned up once. This rearrangement joins TRBV29-1 to TRBJ2-5; 9 bases match TRBD1. The J call may be wrong; the DNA end is better matched by TRBJ2-7. Per the germline V gene, CDR1 is SQVTM and CDR2 is ANQGSEA. The CDR3 totals 12 residues. CDR3 in DNA: TGCAGCGTAGGACAGGGGAGGTACGAGCAGTACTTC. It codes for CSVGQGRYEQYF.

The chain employs TRBV5-8 and TRBJ1-5; possibly TRBD1 for D (5 bases). The CDR3 consists of 15 residues. Germline lookup yields CDR1 SGHTS and CDR2 YDEGEE. V lost 2 bases to trimming and J lost 7 bases, with 16 bases between them. The CDR3 nucleotides are TGTGCCAGCAGCTTAGTGCGGACAAGCGGCCAGCCCCAGCATTTT. Amino acid sequence: CASSLVRTSGQPQHF.

V usage is TRBV29-1 and J usage is TRBJ2-5; no firm D call. With the DNA end fitting TRBJ2-7 better, the J assignment may be wrong. The CDR3 runs 12 residues. CDR1 SQVTM and CDR2 ANQGSEA come from the germline V gene. CDR3 bases: TGCAGCGTTGGCGGAAGCTCCTACGAGCAGTACTTC. It specifies CSVGGSSYEQYF.

The J gene is TRBJ2-1, the V gene TRBV7-9, with D perhaps matching TRBD1 (5 bases). Trimming removed 2 bases from V and 7 bases from J, with 9 bases in between. The germline CDR1 and CDR2 sequences are SEHNR and FQNEAQ (reference sequence). There are 13 residues in the CDR3. The CDR3 region has the DNA TGTGCCAGCAGCTTACTGACAGTGAATGAGCAGTTCTTC. Translated, it gives CASSLLTVNEQFF.

The CDR3 DNA follows: TGCGCCAGCAGCCCCGGGACAGGGAAGGACCAGCCCCAGCATTTT. Its translation: CASSPGTGKDQPQHF. V gene TRBV10-1 combines with J gene TRBJ1-5; 9 nucleotides line up with TRBD1. V was clipped by 6 bases and J by 7 bases; unmatched bases: 10. The CDR3 is 15 residues long. Looked up from germline, CDR1 is WNHNN and CDR2 is SYGVQD (reference sequence).

This clone has at least ten counts. This sequence joins TRBV5-1 and TRBJ2-3, with 11 bases lining up with TRBD2. J gave up 7 bases and V 0 bases, and 7 bases lay outside the gene matches. The CDR3 has 16 residues. In germline, CDR1 is SGHRS, CDR2 YFSETQ. CDR3 amino acids: CASSLGVGTSGYTQYF. The CDR3, as DNA: TGCGCCAGCAGCTTGGGAGTAGGGACTAGCGGTTATACGCAGTATTTT.

The rearrangement links TRBV7-9 to TRBJ2-5, with TRBD1 matching over 7 bases. V gave up 5 bases and J gave up 4 bases; unmatched junction bases: 7. The CDR3 length is 14 residues. The germline gives CDR1 SEHNR, CDR2 FQNEAQ (reference sequence). CDR3 nucleotide sequence: TGTGCCAGCAGCCGAAACCGGGACAGAGAGACCCAGTACTTC. Amino acids: CASSRNRDRETQYF.

The chain employs TRBV5-1 and TRBJ2-7; 7 nucleotides align to TRBD1. Looked up from germline, CDR1 is SGHRS and CDR2 is YFSETQ. V gave up 6 bases and J gave up 1 base; unmatched junction bases: 4. The CDR3 totals 13 residues. The CDR3 sequence: CASKRDSSYEQYF. DNA of the CDR3: TGCGCCAGCAAAAGGGACAGTTCCTACGAGCAGTACTTC.

This clone was counted once. V is TRBV15 and J is TRBJ1-2; D is ambiguous. This CDR3 contains 15 residues. CDR1 and CDR2 (germline): LNHNV, YYDKDF (reference sequence). V lost 5 bases to trimming and J lost 1 base, with 14 bases between them. CDR3 protein: CATSVGSRLNYGYTF. The CDR3 nucleotides read TGTGCCACCAGCGTCGGATCAAGACTTAACTATGGCTACACCTTC.

The rearrangement uses TRBV4-2 and TRBJ2-1; 10 nucleotides agree with TRBD2. The CDR3 has 15 amino acids. Germline CDR1 LGHNA, CDR2 YNFKEQ. The trim removed 1 base at V and 5 bases at J, leaving 2 bases unmatched. The CDR3 sequence is CASSQASGRDNEQFF. As DNA, the CDR3 is TGTGCCAGCAGCCAAGCCAGCGGGAGGGACAATGAGCAGTTCTTC.

The chain recombines TRBV29-1 with TRBJ1-1, with D possibly being TRBD1 (6 bases). Trimming removed 7 bases at V and 8 bases at J, with 23 bases between. The V gene's germline CDR1 is SQVTM and CDR2 ANQGSEA. The length of the CDR3 is 14 residues. The CDR3 DNA is TGCAGCGCTATTACGGGACAACTCCTGCGGGAAGCTTTCTTT. It codes for CSAITGQLLREAFF.

CDR3 DNA sequence: TGTGCCAGCAGTTGGAACAGGGGGCTTTACAATGAGCAGTTCTTC. The encoded protein is CASSWNRGLYNEQFF. This chain joins TRBV2 and TRBJ2-1; TRBD1 agrees at 9 bases. The CDR3 totals 15 residues. The V segment lost 5 bases and the J segment 4 bases; nucleotides outside the gene matches: 6. CDR1 is SNHLY and CDR2 is FYNNEI in the germline V gene.

The V call is TRBV11-3, the J call TRBJ1-1, with no clear D. The CDR3 runs to 15 residues. The germline V gene encodes CDR1 SGHNT and CDR2 YENEEA. The ends were cut back, 1 base at V and 5 bases at J, with 14 bases in the middle. The CDR3 bases are TGTGCCAGCAGCTTAGGTACGGCGGAAGGTACTGAAGCTTTCTTT. It codes for CASSLGTAEGTEAFF.

This clone was seen just once. The chain recombines TRBV30 with TRBJ2-1, with 9 positions matching TRBD2. The CDR3 has 15 residues. Germline-derived CDR1 and CDR2 are GTSNPN and SVGIG (reference sequence). Trimming cost V 3 bases and J 4 bases; bases outside gene matches: 7. The CDR3 reads CAWRWAGGIYNEQFF. The CDR3 DNA reads TGTGCCTGGAGGTGGGCGGGAGGGATATACAATGAGCAGTTCTTC.

This chain connects TRBV2 to TRBJ1-2; D uncertain. The V gene lost 1 base and the J gene lost 8 bases, with 11 bases spanning the gap. Germline assignment: CDR1 SNHLY and CDR2 FYNNEI. The CDR3 has 13 residues. The CDR3 bases are TGTGCCAGCAGTGAAGACGGCGGGCTAGGCTACACCTTC. The encoded protein is CASSEDGGLGYTF. The full variable domain, rest sourced from reference TRBV2 and TRBJ1-2, is EPEVTQTPSHQVTQMGQEVILRCVPISNHLYFYWYRQILGQKVEFLVSFYNNEISEKSEIFDDQFSVERPDGSNFTLKIRSTKLEDSAMYFCASSEDGGLGYTFGSGTRLTVV.

The rearrangement uses TRBV27 and TRBJ2-1, with TRBD2 identical over 7 bases. CDR3 length: 14 residues. The V gene's germline CDR1 is MNHEY and CDR2 SMNVEV (reference sequence). V lost 6 bases and J lost 4; bases outside the gene matches: 6. This chain's CDR3 is CASRPGGHYNEQFF. The CDR3 DNA follows: TGTGCCAGCAGACCGGGAGGCCATTACAATGAGCAGTTCTTC.